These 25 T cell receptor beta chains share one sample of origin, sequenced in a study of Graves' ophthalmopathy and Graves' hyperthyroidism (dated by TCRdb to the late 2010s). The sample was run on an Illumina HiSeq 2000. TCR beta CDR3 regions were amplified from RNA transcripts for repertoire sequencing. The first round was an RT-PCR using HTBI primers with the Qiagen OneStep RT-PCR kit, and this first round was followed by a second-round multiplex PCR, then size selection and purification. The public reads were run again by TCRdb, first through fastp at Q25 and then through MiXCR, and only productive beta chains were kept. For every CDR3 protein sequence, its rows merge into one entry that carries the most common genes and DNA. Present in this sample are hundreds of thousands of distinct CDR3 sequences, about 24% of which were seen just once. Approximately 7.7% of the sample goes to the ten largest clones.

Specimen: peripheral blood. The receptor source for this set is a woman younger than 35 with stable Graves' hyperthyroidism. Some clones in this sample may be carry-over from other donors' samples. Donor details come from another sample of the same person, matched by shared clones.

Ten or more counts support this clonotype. CDR3 in DNA: TGTGCCAGCTCTGCCGGGAGGTTATACGAGCAGTACTTC. It translates to CASSAGRLYEQYF. The genes are TRBV12-3 or TRBV12-4 and TRBJ2-7; 7 bases map to TRBD2. CDR3 length: 13 residues. V lost 8 bases to trimming and J lost 4 bases; unmatched junction nucleotides: 8.

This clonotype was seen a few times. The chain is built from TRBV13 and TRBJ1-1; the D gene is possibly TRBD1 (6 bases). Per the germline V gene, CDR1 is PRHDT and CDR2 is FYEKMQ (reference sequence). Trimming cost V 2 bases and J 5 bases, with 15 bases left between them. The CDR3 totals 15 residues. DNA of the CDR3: TGTGCCAGCAGCTTAATAGGGGGGCCGGGGACTGAAGCTTTCTTT. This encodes CASSLIGGPGTEAFF.

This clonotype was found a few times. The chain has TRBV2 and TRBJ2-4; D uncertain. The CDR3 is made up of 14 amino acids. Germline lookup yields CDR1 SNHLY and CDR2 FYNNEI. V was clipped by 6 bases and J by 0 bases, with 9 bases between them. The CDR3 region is CASRILLAKNIQYF. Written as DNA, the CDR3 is TGTGCCAGCAGAATACTACTAGCCAAAAACATTCAGTACTTC.

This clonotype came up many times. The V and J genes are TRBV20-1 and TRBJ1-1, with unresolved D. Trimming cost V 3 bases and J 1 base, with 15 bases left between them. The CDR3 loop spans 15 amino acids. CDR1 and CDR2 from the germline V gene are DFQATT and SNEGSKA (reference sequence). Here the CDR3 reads CSASPLEGTNTEAFF. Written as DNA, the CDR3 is TGCAGTGCTAGTCCCCTAGAGGGAACGAACACTGAAGCTTTCTTT.

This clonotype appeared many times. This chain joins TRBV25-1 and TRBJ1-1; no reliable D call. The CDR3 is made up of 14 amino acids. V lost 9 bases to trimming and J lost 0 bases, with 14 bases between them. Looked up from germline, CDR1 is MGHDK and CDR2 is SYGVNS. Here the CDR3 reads CASVSGPMNTEAFF. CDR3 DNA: TGTGCCAGTGTATCCGGGCCTATGAACACTGAAGCTTTCTTT.

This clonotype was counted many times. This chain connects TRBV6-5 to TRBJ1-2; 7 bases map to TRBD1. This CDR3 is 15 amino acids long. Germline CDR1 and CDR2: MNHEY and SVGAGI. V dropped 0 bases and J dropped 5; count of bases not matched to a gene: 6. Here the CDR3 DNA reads TGTGCCAGCAGTTACTCGCGGACAGGCGGATATGGCTACACCTTC. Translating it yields CASSYSRTGGYGYTF.

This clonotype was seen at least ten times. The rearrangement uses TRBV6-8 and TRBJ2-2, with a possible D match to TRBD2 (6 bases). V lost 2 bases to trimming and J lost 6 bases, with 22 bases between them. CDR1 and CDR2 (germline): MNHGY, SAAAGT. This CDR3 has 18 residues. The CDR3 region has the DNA TGTGCCAGCAGTTACGCGATTAAACGATGGCCGGGGGCCGGGGAGCTGTTTTTT. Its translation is CASSYAIKRWPGAGELFF.

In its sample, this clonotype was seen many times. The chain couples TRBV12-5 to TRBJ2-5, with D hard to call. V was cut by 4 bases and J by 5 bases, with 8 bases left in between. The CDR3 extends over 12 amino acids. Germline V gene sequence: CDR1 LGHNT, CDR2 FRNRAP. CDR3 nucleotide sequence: TGTGCTAGTGGTTCGGGCGCGGAGACCCAGTACTTC. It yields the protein CASGSGAETQYF.

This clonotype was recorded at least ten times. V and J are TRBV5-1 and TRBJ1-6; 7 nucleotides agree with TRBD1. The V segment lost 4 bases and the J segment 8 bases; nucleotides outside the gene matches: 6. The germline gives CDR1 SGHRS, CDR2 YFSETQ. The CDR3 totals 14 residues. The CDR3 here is CASSPRDSDSPLHF. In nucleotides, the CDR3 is TGCGCCAGCAGCCCCCGGGACAGCGATTCACCCCTCCACTTT.

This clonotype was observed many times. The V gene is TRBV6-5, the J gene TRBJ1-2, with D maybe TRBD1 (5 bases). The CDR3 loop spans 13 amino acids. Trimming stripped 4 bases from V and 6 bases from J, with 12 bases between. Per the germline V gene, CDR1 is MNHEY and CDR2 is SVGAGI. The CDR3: CASSSRGDHGYTF. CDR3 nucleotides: TGTGCCAGCAGTTCCCGGGGGGATCATGGCTACACCTTC.

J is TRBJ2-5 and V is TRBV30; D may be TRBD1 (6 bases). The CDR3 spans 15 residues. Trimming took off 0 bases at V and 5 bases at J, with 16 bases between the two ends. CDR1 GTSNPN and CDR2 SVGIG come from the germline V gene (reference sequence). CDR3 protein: CAWSVTGLGTETQYF. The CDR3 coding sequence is TGTGCCTGGAGTGTCACAGGGCTAGGGACGGAGACCCAGTACTTC.

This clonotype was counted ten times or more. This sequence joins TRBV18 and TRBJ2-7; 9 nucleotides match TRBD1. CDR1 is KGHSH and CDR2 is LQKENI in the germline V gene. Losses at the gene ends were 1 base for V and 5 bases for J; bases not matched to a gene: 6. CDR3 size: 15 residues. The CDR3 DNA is TGTGCCAGCTCACCACGACAGGGGGACGTCGACGAGCAGTACTTC. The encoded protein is CASSPRQGDVDEQYF. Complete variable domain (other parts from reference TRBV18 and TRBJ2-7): NAGVMQNPRHLVRRRGQEARLRCSPMKGHSHVYWYRQLPEEGLKFMVYLQKENIIDESGMPKERFSAEFPKEGPSILRIQQVVRGDSAAYFCASSPRQGDVDEQYFGPGTRLTVT.

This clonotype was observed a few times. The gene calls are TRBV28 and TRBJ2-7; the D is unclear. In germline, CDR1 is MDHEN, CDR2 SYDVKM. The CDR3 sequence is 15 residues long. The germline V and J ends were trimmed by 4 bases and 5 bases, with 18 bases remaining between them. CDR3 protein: CASSSWTRLYDEQYF. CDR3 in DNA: TGTGCCAGCAGTTCCTGGACCCGTCTCTATGACGAGCAGTACTTC. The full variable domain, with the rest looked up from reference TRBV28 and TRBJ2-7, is DVKVTQSSRYLVKRTGEKVFLECVQDMDHENMFWYRQDPGLGLRLIYFSYDVKMKEKGDIPEGYSVSREKKERFSLILESASTNQTSMYLCASSSWTRLYDEQYFGPGTRLTVT.

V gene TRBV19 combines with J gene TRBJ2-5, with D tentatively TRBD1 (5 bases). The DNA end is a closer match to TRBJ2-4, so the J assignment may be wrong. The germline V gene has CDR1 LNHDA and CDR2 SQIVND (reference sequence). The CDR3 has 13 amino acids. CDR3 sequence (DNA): TGTGCCAGTATCGACAGAGCCAAAAACATTCAGTACTTC. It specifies CASIDRAKNIQYF.

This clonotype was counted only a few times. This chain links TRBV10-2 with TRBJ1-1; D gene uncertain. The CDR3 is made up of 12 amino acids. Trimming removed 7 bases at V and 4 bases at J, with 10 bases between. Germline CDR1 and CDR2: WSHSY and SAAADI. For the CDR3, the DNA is TGCGCCAGCACCCCAAAAAGCACTGAAGCTTTCTTT. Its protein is CASTPKSTEAFF.

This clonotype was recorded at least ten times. CDR3 sequence: CASSLSYQGEGEQYF. DNA for the CDR3: TGTGCCAGCAGTTTATCGTACCAGGGCGAGGGGGAGCAGTACTTC. The rearrangement links TRBV27 to TRBJ2-7; D tentatively fits TRBD1 or TRBD2 (5 bases each). The CDR3 runs 15 residues. CDR1 is MNHEY and CDR2 is SMNVEV in the germline V gene (reference sequence). Trimming took off 0 bases at V and 7 bases at J, with 16 bases between the two ends.

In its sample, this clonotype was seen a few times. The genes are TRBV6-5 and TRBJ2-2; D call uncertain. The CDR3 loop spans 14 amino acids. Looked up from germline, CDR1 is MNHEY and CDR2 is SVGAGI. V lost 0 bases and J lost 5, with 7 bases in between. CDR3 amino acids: CASSYSSVTGELFF. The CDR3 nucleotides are TGTGCCAGCAGTTACTCCTCGGTTACCGGGGAGCTGTTTTTT.

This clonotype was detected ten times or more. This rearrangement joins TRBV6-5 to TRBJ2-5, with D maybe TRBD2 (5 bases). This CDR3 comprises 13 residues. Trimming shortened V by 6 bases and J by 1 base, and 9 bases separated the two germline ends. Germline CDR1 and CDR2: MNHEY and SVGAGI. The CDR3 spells CASRLAFQETQYF. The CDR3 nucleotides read TGTGCCAGCAGGCTAGCATTCCAAGAGACCCAGTACTTC.

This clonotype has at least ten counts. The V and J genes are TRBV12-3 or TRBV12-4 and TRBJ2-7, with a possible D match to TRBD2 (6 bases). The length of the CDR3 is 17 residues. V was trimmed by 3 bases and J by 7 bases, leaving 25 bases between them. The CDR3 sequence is CASSFGGGAVYRGEQYF. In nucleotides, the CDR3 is TGTGCCAGCAGTTTTGGTGGAGGGGCTGTTTACCGTGGGGAGCAGTACTTC.

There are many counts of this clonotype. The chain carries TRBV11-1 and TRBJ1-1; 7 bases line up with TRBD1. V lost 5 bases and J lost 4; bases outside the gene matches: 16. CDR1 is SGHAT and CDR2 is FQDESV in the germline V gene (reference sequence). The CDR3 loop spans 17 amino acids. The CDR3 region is CASSPHRDRTRATEAFF. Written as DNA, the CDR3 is TGTGCCAGCAGCCCACACCGGGACAGAACGAGGGCCACTGAAGCTTTCTTT.

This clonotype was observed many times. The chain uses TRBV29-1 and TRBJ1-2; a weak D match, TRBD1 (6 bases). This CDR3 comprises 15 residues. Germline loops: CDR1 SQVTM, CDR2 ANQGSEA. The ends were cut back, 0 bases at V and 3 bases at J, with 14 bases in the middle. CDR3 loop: CSVEDHRAGDYGYTF. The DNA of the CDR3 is TGCAGCGTTGAAGATCACAGGGCGGGCGACTATGGCTACACCTTC.

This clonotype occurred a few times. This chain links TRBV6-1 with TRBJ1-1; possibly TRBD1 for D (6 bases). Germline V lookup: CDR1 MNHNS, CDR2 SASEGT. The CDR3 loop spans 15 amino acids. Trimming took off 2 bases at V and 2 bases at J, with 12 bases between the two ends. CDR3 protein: CASSENGDTNTEAFF. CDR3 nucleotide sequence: TGTGCCAGCAGTGAAAACGGGGACACCAACACTGAAGCTTTCTTT.

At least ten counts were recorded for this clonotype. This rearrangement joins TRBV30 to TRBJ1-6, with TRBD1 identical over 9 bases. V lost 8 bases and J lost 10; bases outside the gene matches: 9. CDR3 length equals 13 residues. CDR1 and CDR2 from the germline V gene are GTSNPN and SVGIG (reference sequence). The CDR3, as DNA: TGTGCCCGGAACACAGGGGGCACCTCACCCCTCCACTTT. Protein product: CARNTGGTSPLHF.

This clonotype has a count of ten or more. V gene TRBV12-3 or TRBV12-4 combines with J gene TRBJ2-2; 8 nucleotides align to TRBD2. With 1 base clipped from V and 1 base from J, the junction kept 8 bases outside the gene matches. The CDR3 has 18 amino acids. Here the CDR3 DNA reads TGTGCCAGCAGTTTAGACGTTCTCCTAGCGGGGAACACCGGGGAGCTGTTTTTT. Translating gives CASSLDVLLAGNTGELFF.

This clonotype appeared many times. The CDR3 coding sequence is TGTGCCAGCAGCTTAGACCACGCTGGGACAGGCATTAACACCGGGGAGCTGTTTTTT. Its protein is CASSLDHAGTGINTGELFF. The chain has TRBV11-2 and TRBJ2-2, with TRBD1 matching 8 bases. This CDR3 is built from 19 residues. The junction had 11 bases not matched to a gene; V was cut back by 0 bases and J by 2 bases. The germline CDR1 and CDR2 sequences are SGHAT and FQNNGV.